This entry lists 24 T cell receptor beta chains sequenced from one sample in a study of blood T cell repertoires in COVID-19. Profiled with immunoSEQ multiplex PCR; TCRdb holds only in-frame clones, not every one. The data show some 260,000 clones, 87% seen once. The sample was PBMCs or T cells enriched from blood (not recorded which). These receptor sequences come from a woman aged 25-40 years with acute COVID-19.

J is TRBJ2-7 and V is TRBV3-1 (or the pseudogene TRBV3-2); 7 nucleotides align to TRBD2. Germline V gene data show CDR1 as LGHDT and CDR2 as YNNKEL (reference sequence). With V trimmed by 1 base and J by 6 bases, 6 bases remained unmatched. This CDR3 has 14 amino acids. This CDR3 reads CASSQGGGLSEQYF. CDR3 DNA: TGTGCCAGCAGCCAAGGGGGAGGGTTGAGCGAGCAGTACTTC.

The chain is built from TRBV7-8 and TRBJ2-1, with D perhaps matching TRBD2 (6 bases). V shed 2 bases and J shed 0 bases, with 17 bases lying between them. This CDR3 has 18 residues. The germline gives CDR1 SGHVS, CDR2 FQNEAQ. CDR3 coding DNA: TGTGCCAGCAGCTTATGGGGTCGAGGAGGGAGCTCCTACAATGAGCAGTTCTTC. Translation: CASSLWGRGGSSYNEQFF. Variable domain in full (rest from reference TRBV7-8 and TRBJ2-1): GAGVSQSPRYKVAKRGQDVALRCDPISGHVSLFWYQQALGQGPEFLTYFQNEAQLDKSGLPSDRFFAERPEGSVSTLKIQRTQQEDSAVYLCASSLWGRGGSSYNEQFFGPGTRLTVL.

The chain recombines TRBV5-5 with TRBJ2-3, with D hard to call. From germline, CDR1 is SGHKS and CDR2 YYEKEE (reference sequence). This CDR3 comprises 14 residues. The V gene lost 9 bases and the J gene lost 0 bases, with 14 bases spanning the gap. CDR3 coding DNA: TGTGCCACCGGGTACGGCTATAGCACAGATACGCAGTATTTT. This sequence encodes CATGYGYSTDTQYF.

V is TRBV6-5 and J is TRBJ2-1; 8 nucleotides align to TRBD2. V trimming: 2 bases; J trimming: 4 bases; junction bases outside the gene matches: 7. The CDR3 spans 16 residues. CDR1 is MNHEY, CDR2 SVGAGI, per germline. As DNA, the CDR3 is TGTGCCAGCAGTTACGGCAGCGGGGGCATTTACAATGAGCAGTTCTTC. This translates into CASSYGSGGIYNEQFF.

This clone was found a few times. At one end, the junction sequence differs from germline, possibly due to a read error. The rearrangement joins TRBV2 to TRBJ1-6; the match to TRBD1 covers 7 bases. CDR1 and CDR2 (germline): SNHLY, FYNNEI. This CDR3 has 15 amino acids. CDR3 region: CASSEGTAINSPLHF. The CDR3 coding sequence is TGTGCCAGCAGCGAAGGGACAGCCATTAATTCACCCCTCCACTTT.

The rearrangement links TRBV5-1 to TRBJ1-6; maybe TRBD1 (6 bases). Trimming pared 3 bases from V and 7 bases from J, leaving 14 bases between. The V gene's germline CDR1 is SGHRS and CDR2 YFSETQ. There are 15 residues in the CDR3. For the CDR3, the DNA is TGCGCCAGCAGCTCTTCTCCGGGACAAAATTCACCCCTCCACTTT. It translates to CASSSSPGQNSPLHF.

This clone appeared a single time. The DNA of the CDR3 is TGCGCCAGCAGCCCATGGACTAGCGGGATATACAATGAGCAGTTCTTC. This encodes CASSPWTSGIYNEQFF. This chain uses TRBV5-1 with TRBJ2-1; 12 bases align to TRBD2. The CDR3 is 16 amino acids. Per germline, CDR1 SGHRS and CDR2 YFSETQ. V was clipped by 4 bases and J by 4 bases; unmatched bases: 6.

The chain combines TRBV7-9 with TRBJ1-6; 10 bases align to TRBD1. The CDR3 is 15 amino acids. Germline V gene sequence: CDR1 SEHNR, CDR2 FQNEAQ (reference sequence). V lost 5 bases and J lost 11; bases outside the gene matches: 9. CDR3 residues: CASSETGGIAAPLHF. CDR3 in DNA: TGTGCCAGCAGCGAGACAGGGGGCATTGCAGCACCCCTCCACTTT.

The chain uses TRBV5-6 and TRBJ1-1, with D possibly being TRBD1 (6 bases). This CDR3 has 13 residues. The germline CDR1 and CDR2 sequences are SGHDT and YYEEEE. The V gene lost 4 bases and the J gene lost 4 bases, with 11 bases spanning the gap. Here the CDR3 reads CASSQGRVTEAFF. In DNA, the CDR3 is TGTGCCAGCAGCCAGGGGAGGGTCACTGAAGCTTTCTTT. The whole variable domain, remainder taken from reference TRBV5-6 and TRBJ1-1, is DAGVTQSPTHLIKTRGQQVTLRCSPKSGHDTVSWYQQALGQGPQFIFQYYEEEERQRGNFPDRFSGHQFPNYSSELNVNALLLGDSALYLCASSQGRVTEAFFGQGTRLTVV.

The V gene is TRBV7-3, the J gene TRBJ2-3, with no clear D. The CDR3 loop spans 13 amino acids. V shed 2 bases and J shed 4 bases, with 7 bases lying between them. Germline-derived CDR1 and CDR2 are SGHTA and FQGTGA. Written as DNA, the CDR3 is TGTGCCAGCAGCTTAGCGCAAGCAGATACGCAGTATTTT. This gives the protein CASSLAQADTQYF.

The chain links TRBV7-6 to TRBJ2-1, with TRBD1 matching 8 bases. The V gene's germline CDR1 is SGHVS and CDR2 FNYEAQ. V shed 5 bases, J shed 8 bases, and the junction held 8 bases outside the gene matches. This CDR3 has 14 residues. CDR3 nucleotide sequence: TGTGCCAGCAGCAATACCGGACAGGGCTATGAGCAGTTCTTC. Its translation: CASSNTGQGYEQFF.

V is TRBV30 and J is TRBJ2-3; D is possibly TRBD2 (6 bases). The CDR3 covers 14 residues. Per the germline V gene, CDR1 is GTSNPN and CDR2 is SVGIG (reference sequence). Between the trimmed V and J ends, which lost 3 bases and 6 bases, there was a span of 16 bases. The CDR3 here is CAWSGGSPGDTQYF. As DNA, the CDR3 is TGTGCCTGGAGCGGGGGTAGTCCGGGGGATACGCAGTATTTT.

This CDR3 is CAISRVSGLARTRHTGELFF. DNA for the CDR3: TGTGCCATCAGCAGGGTGTCGGGACTAGCGAGGACCCGACACACCGGGGAGCTGTTTTTT. The chain recombines TRBV10-3 with TRBJ2-2, with 10 bases that match TRBD2. The CDR3 length is 20 residues. In germline, CDR1 is ENHRY, CDR2 SYGVKD. The V gene end was trimmed by 6 bases and the J gene end by 3 bases; junction bases not matched to a gene: 19.

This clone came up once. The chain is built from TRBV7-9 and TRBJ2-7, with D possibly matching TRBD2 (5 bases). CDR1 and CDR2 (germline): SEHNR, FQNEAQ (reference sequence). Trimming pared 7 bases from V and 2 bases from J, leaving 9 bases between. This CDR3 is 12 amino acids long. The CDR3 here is CASNSVPYEQYF. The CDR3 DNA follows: TGTGCCAGCAATAGCGTCCCCTACGAGCAGTACTTC.

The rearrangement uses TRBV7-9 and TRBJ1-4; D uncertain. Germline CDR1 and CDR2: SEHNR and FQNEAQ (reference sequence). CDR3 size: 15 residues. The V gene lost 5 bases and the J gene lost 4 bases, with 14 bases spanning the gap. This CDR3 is CASSPSQEYNEKLFF. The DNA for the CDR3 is TGTGCCAGCAGCCCTAGCCAAGAGTATAATGAAAAACTGTTTTTT.

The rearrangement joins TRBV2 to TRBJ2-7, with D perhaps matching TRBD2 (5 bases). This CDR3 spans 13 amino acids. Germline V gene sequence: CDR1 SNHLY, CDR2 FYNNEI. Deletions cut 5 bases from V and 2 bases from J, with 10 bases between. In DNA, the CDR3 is TGTGCCAGCAGTTCCGAGGGAACCTACGAGCAGTACTTC. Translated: CASSSEGTYEQYF.

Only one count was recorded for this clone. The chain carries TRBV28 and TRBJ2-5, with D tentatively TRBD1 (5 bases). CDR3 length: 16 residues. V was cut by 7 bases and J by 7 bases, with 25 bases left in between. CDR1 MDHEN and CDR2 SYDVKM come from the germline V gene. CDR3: CASTGRAVSWVGTQYF. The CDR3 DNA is TGTGCCAGCACGGGCAGGGCCGTGTCGTGGGTGGGGACCCAGTACTTC.

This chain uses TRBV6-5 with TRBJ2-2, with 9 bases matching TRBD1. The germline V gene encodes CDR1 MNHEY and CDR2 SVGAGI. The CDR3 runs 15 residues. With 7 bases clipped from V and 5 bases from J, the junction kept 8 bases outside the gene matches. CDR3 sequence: CASTVRTGVTGELFF. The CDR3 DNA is TGTGCCAGCACCGTAAGGACAGGGGTAACCGGGGAGCTGTTTTTT.

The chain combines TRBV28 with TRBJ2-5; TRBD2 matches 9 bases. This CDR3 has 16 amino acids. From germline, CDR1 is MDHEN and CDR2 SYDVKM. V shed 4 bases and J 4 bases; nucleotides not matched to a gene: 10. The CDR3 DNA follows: TGTGCCAGCAGTTCTTACGCGGGGGGGCTTCGAGAGACCCAGTACTTC. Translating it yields CASSSYAGGLRETQYF.

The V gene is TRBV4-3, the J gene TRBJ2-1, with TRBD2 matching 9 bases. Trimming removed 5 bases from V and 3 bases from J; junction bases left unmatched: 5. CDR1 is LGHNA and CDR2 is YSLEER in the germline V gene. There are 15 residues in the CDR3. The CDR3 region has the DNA TGCGCCAGCAGCTCTGGACTAGCGTACTACAATGAGCAGTTCTTC. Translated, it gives CASSSGLAYYNEQFF.

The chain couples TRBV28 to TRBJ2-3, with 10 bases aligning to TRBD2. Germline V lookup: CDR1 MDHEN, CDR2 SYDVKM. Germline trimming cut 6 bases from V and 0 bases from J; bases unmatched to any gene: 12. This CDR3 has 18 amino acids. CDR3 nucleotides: TGTGCCAGCAGCTCCACTGTGTTTAGCGGGAGGAGCACAGATACGCAGTATTTT. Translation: CASSSTVFSGRSTDTQYF.

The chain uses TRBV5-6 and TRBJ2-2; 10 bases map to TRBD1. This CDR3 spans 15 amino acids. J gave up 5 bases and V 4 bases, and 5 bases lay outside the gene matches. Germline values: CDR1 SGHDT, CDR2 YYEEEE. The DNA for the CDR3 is TGTGCCAGCAGCATACCGGGACAGGGGACCGGGGAGCTGTTTTTT. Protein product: CASSIPGQGTGELFF. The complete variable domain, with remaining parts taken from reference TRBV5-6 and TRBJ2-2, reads DAGVTQSPTHLIKTRGQQVTLRCSPKSGHDTVSWYQQALGQGPQFIFQYYEEEERQRGNFPDRFSGHQFPNYSSELNVNALLLGDSALYLCASSIPGQGTGELFFGEGSRLTVL.

CDR3 residues: CASRQTGPLGYGYTF. The CDR3 DNA reads TGTGCCAGCAGACAGACAGGCCCCCTTGGCTATGGCTACACCTTC. The chain has TRBV28 and TRBJ1-2; D is perhaps TRBD1 (6 bases). This CDR3 is built from 15 residues. Germline lookup yields CDR1 MDHEN and CDR2 SYDVKM. Trimming stripped 6 bases from V and 4 bases from J, with 18 bases between.

DNA of the CDR3: TGTGCCAGCAGCCGGGGGGCCAATCAGCCCCAGCATTTT. It specifies CASSRGANQPQHF. This chain joins TRBV7-9 and TRBJ1-5; tentatively, D is TRBD1 (6 bases). Germline CDR1 SEHNR, CDR2 FQNEAQ (reference sequence). The CDR3 consists of 13 residues. V was trimmed by 5 bases and J by 3 bases, leaving 8 bases between them.